This T cell receptor beta chain was recorded in a study of vaccination effects on CD4 cells after COVID-19. About the study: Subjects were given two BNT162b2 or mRNA-1273 vaccine doses. Notes on the study in general: From healthy vaccinees, only 1 of 255 vaccine-induced clones also reacted to common cold coronaviruses. After vaccination, at late timepoints, clones induced by infection and by vaccine contracted markedly.

The CDR3 has 13 amino acids. Trimming cost V 5 bases and J 5 bases, with 12 bases left between them. Germline V gives CDR1 MNHEY, CDR2 SMNVEV (reference sequence). The protocol was immunoSEQ multiplex PCR, while the TCRdb copy is restricted to in-frame clones and leaves out a portion. Among roughly 25,000 clones listed, about 72% were seen once. Antigen-specific CD4+ T cells expanded by the ViraFEST assay with viral peptide pools were then sequenced. With 10 to 11 days of culture completed, CD4+ T cells were isolated. According to the study, vaccine recipients showed no prior SARS-CoV-2 infection and negative nucleocapsid antibodies. It was with around 10 IU/ml IL-2 and around 10 ug/ml peptides that a few million PBMC per well were cultured. This clone has only a few counts. Its antigen is unidentified.

V usage is TRBV27 and J usage is TRBJ1-1; a possible D gene is TRBD1 (5 bases). This material consisted of CD4+ T cells from PBMCs cultured with HCoV-OC43 spike peptides, taken before COVID-19 vaccination. Subset given: HCoV-OC43 spike overlapping peptide pool stimulation. The source is a human donor who received a COVID-19 vaccine. CDR3 region: CASSPRVLTEAFF. Written as DNA, the CDR3 is TGTGCCAGCAGTCCCAGGGTATTGACTGAAGCTTTCTTT.